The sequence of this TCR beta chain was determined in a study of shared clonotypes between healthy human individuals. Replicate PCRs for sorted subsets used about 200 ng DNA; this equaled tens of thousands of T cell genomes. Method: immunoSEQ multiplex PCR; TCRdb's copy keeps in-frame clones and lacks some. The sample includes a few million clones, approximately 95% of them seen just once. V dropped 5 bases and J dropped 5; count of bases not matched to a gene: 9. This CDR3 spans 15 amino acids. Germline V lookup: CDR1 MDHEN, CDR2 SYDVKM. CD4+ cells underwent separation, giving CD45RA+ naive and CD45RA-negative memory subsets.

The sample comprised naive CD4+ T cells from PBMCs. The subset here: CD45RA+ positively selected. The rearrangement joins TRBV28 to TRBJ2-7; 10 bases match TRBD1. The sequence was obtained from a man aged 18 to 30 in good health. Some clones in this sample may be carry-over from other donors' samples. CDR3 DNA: TGTGCCAGCAGTCCCGGGACAGGGGACCGCCACGAGCAGTACTTC. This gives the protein CASSPGTGDRHEQYF.